This T cell receptor beta chain was recovered during a study of T cell responses to AZD1222 COVID-19 vaccine. The germline V gene encodes CDR1 LGHNA and CDR2 YSLEER. The CDR3 length is 16 residues. Trimming left V 4 bases short and J 6 bases short, with 22 bases between. Points on this clone: Its matching antigen is unknown.

The repertoire was sequenced with immunoSEQ multiplex PCR; TCRdb's copy has only in-frame clones and lacks some. The repertoire holds approximately 170,000 clones, around 87% seen once, with roughly 6.9% in the top ten. Study conclusions and caveats: Unmutated variant regions are reportedly the target of nearly half of TCRs that are spike-specific. White British ancestry dominated among donors, who included more females, and clonal diversity was possibly underestimated. Repertoires were obtained solely post-peak T cell response.

The material sequenced was peripheral blood, taken on day 0 of AZD1222 vaccination. V gene TRBV4-3 combines with J gene TRBJ2-7, with D tentatively TRBD2 (6 bases). This receptor was taken from an adult in good health. CDR3 protein: CASSPARRTAGFEQYF. As DNA, the CDR3 is TGCGCCAGCAGCCCTGCGAGAAGGACGGCGGGATTCGAGCAGTACTTC.